Below, 2 T cell receptor beta chains from the same sample are listed, as sequenced in a study of blood T cell repertoires in COVID-19. Repertoires were generated with immunoSEQ multiplex PCR, while TCRdb's copy carries only in-frame clones and drops some. The top ten hold about 1.9% of the sample, which has about 240,000 clones, about 85% seen once. Input material: peripheral blood. These receptors were collected from a man aged 25-45 years who had recovered from COVID-19.

J is TRBJ2-3 and V is TRBV5-1; a weak D match, TRBD1 (6 bases). The CDR3 covers 15 residues. V dropped 2 bases and J dropped 2 bases, with 12 bases sitting between them. Germline CDR1 SGHRS, CDR2 YFSETQ. Here the CDR3 reads CASSLQGLNTDTQYF. The CDR3 DNA follows: TGCGCCAGCAGCTTACAGGGCCTCAACACAGATACGCAGTATTTT.

This sequence joins TRBV6-5 and TRBJ2-4; D is undetermined. Trimming removed 6 bases from V and 0 bases from J, with 6 bases in between. This CDR3 comprises 13 residues. The germline gives CDR1 MNHEY, CDR2 SVGAGI. The CDR3: CASRRLAKNIQYF. The DNA of the CDR3 is TGTGCCAGCAGGCGGCTAGCCAAAAACATTCAGTACTTC.